The next 29 T cell receptor beta chains were all read from a single sample in a study of naive and memory T cell subsets. Two oligonucleotides, mixed equimolar, formed the beta constant-region primer covering TRBC1 and TRBC2. Nested alpha and beta constant-region primers with the SP2 primer drove four PCR rounds on ligated cDNA. TCRdb independently ran MiXCR on the UMI-ligation and nested PCR reads; one entry per CDR3 protein. In the table there are under 150,000 distinct CDR3 sequences, approximately 18% of which are singletons. Their antigens are not known. The study's findings and limits: Possibly reflecting memory cells re-expressing CD45RA, a few larger clonotypes occurred in naive repertoires, especially CD8.

Material: naive CD8+ T cells from blood. These receptors originate from a human donor in good health.

This sequence joins TRBV20-1 and TRBJ1-1, with 8 bases fitting TRBD1. The CDR3 is 13 amino acids. CDR1 is DFQATT, CDR2 SNEGSKA, per germline (reference sequence). DNA for the CDR3: TGCAGGCAGACCCCCGACAGGGGCACTGAAGCTTTCTTT. Amino acid sequence: CRQTPDRGTEAFF.

In its sample, this clonotype was seen a few times. V usage is TRBV2 and J usage is TRBJ1-5, with TRBD1 as a possible D gene (5 bases). The CDR3 contains 16 residues. Germline V gene data show CDR1 as SNHLY and CDR2 as FYNNEI. The V and J ends lost 4 bases and 4 bases respectively, with 17 bases between them. The CDR3 protein is CASSVGRQGINQPQHF. Written as DNA, the CDR3 is TGTGCCAGCAGTGTAGGACGGCAGGGAATTAATCAGCCCCAGCATTTT.

This clonotype was seen a handful of times. The chain links TRBV4-3 to TRBJ1-6; a weak D match, TRBD1 (5 bases). The CDR3 runs 16 residues. Germline CDR1 and CDR2: LGHNA and YSLEER. The ends were cut back, 0 bases at V and 9 bases at J, with 15 bases in the middle. CDR3 nucleotide sequence: TGCGCCAGCAGCCAAGAGTTGGGGCCTATAGGTTCACCCCTCCACTTT. Its protein product is CASSQELGPIGSPLHF.

This clonotype was observed a few times. The chain carries TRBV27 and TRBJ2-7; 8 bases line up with TRBD2. The CDR3 is 15 residues long. The J segment lost 0 bases and the V segment lost 5 bases, leaving 6 bases of the junction unmatched. Looked up from germline, CDR1 is MNHEY and CDR2 is SMNVEV (reference sequence). CDR3 amino acids: CASSIRGGGSYEQYF. In DNA form, the CDR3 reads TGTGCCAGCAGTATCCGGGGGGGAGGCTCCTACGAGCAGTACTTC.

This clonotype was detected only a few times. This rearrangement joins TRBV20-1 to TRBJ2-1, with 12 bases identical to TRBD2. The germline gives CDR1 DFQATT, CDR2 SNEGSKA (reference sequence). The CDR3 is made up of 15 amino acids. V gave up 0 bases and J gave up 9 bases; unmatched junction bases: 6. CDR3 amino acids: CSARDRTSGNGEQFF. The CDR3 DNA sequence: TGCAGTGCTAGAGATCGGACTAGCGGGAATGGTGAGCAGTTCTTC.

This chain links TRBV6-1 with TRBJ1-1; D gene unclear. Germline CDR1 reads MNHNS; CDR2 reads SASEGT. Trimming removed 4 bases at V and 5 bases at J, with 11 bases between. This CDR3 contains 13 residues. CDR3 protein: CASSATGSTEAFF. Written as DNA, the CDR3 is TGTGCCAGCAGTGCCACCGGGTCTACTGAAGCTTTCTTT.

The genes are TRBV20-1 and TRBJ2-7; 7 nucleotides align to TRBD1. This CDR3 has 13 residues. Trimming removed 3 bases from V and 5 bases from J; junction bases left unmatched: 7. Per the germline V gene, CDR1 is DFQATT and CDR2 is SNEGSKA (reference sequence). The CDR3 loop is CSARSGDSHEQYF. The CDR3 DNA reads TGCAGTGCTAGGTCAGGGGACAGTCACGAGCAGTACTTC.

This clonotype appeared a few times. The genes are TRBV7-9 and TRBJ2-1; 7 bases line up with TRBD1. The junction had 8 bases not matched to a gene; V was cut back by 5 bases and J by 7 bases. CDR1 and CDR2 (germline): SEHNR, FQNEAQ (reference sequence). The length of the CDR3 is 14 residues. The CDR3 DNA is TGTGCCAGCAGCCAAAGACAGGGAGCGAATGAGCAGTTCTTC. Its translation is CASSQRQGANEQFF.

The gene calls are TRBV27 and TRBJ2-7; D ambiguous. Germline V gene lookup returns CDR1 MNHEY and CDR2 SMNVEV (reference sequence). V gave up 3 bases and J gave up 2 bases, with 14 bases separating them. CDR3 length equals 15 residues. CDR3: CASSFTVSGAYEQYF. In DNA form, the CDR3 reads TGTGCCAGCAGTTTCACCGTGTCGGGCGCCTACGAGCAGTACTTC.

This clonotype was picked up a small number of times. This chain uses TRBV7-2 with TRBJ2-7; the match to TRBD2 covers 8 bases. J lost 2 bases, V lost 3 bases, and 3 bases had no gene match. The germline V gene encodes CDR1 SGHTA and CDR2 FQGNSA. This CDR3 spans 14 amino acids. This chain's CDR3 is CASSLGLGPYEQYF. CDR3 sequence (DNA): TGTGCCAGCAGCTTGGGACTAGGGCCCTACGAGCAGTACTTC.

V usage is TRBV28 and J usage is TRBJ2-5, with D maybe TRBD2 (6 bases). V dropped 3 bases and J dropped 2 bases, with 22 bases sitting between them. CDR1 is MDHEN and CDR2 is SYDVKM in the germline V gene. This CDR3 is built from 18 residues. CDR3 sequence (DNA): TGTGCCAGCAGTTTTGAGGAATTCGTGGCGGGACCGCAAGAGACCCAGTACTTC. Translating it yields CASSFEEFVAGPQETQYF.

The rearrangement uses TRBV14 and TRBJ2-7; TRBD1 matches 8 bases. The germline V gene encodes CDR1 SGHDN and CDR2 FVKESK. CDR3 length: 18 amino acids. Germline trimming cut 2 bases from V and 0 bases from J; bases unmatched to any gene: 12. CDR3 protein: CASSQPGPGTGISYEQYF. The CDR3 DNA reads as TGTGCCAGCAGCCAACCGGGGCCCGGGACAGGAATCTCCTACGAGCAGTACTTC. Full variable domain (missing parts from reference TRBV14 and TRBJ2-7): EAGVTQFPSHSVIEKGQTVTLRCDPISGHDNLYWYRRVMGKEIKFLLHFVKESKQDESGMPNNRFLAERTGGTYSTLKVQPAELEDSGVYFCASSQPGPGTGISYEQYFGPGTRLTVT.

The chain links TRBV6-5 to TRBJ2-2; tentative D call: TRBD2 (6 bases). The CDR3 has 15 residues. Trimming removed 0 bases at V and 7 bases at J, with 12 bases between. Per germline, CDR1 MNHEY and CDR2 SVGAGI. The CDR3 DNA is TGTGCCAGCAGTTACTCGGGAGGAAGGGGCGGGGAGCTGTTTTTT. Protein product: CASSYSGGRGGELFF.

The V gene is TRBV7-9, the J gene TRBJ1-1; 7 positions match TRBD1. Germline V CDR1 and CDR2: SEHNR, FQNEAQ (reference sequence). The CDR3 has 15 amino acids. V was clipped by 5 bases and J by 1 base; unmatched bases: 7. The CDR3: CASSTAGTENTEAFF. CDR3 DNA: TGTGCCAGCAGCACAGCCGGGACAGAGAACACTGAAGCTTTCTTT. Using reference TRBV7-9 and TRBJ1-1 for the parts outside the CDR3, the full variable domain is DTGVSQNPRHKITKRGQNVTFRCDPISEHNRLYWYRQTLGQGPEFLTYFQNEAQLEKSRLLSDRFSAERPKGSFSTLEIQRTEQGDSAMYLCASSTAGTENTEAFFGQGTRLTVV.

This clonotype was seen a handful of times. The chain uses TRBV12-3 or TRBV12-4 and TRBJ1-2, with 12 bases that match TRBD1. Trimming removed 8 bases from V and 6 bases from J; junction bases left unmatched: 4. CDR3 length: 13 amino acids. The CDR3 is CASQGTGGDGYTF. The CDR3 nucleotides are TGTGCCAGCCAAGGGACAGGGGGCGATGGCTACACCTTC.

The chain joins TRBV29-1 to TRBJ2-1; 9 bases fit TRBD2. V lost 1 base, J lost 5 bases, and 12 bases stayed unmatched. The CDR3 spans 17 residues. The germline CDR1 and CDR2 sequences are SQVTM and ANQGSEA. The CDR3 region is CSVEGSLAGGRDNEQFF. As DNA, the CDR3 is TGCAGCGTTGAAGGTTCTCTGGCGGGAGGGCGGGACAATGAGCAGTTCTTC.

The chain employs TRBV5-1 and TRBJ1-5; D not certain. Germline V gives CDR1 SGHRS, CDR2 YFSETQ. V shed 4 bases and J shed 4 bases, with 15 bases lying between them. There are 15 residues in the CDR3. The CDR3 DNA reads as TGCGCCAGCAGCCCGGAGGGTGCAGGAAATCAGCCCCAGCATTTT. Its protein product is CASSPEGAGNQPQHF.

The chain couples TRBV29-1 to TRBJ1-1; TRBD1 aligns across 11 bases. Germline CDR1 SQVTM, CDR2 ANQGSEA. CDR3 length equals 14 residues. The V and J ends lost 5 bases and 5 bases, in that order; junction bases with no gene match: 7. CDR3 in amino acids: CSVLGGTGGTEAFF. Here the CDR3 DNA reads TGCAGCGTTTTGGGGGGGACAGGGGGGACTGAAGCTTTCTTT.

The chain has TRBV12-3 or TRBV12-4 and TRBJ2-7; 11 bases map to TRBD2. The trim removed 5 bases at V and 5 bases at J, leaving 5 bases unmatched. The CDR3 loop spans 14 amino acids. This chain's CDR3 is CASSTLAGEHEQYF. For the CDR3, the DNA is TGTGCCAGCAGTACACTAGCGGGAGAACACGAGCAGTACTTC.

A few counts support this clonotype. The genes are TRBV6-5 and TRBJ2-2; no firm D call. Germline V CDR1 and CDR2: MNHEY, SVGAGI. The CDR3 is made up of 14 amino acids. V dropped 6 bases and J dropped 0 bases, with 8 bases sitting between them. CDR3 loop: CASRDGPNTGELFF. Here the CDR3 DNA reads TGTGCCAGCAGAGACGGTCCGAACACCGGGGAGCTGTTTTTT.

The V and J genes are TRBV7-9 and TRBJ2-7; D may be TRBD1 (5 bases). Trimming removed 5 bases from V and 2 bases from J, with 7 bases in between. Germline assignment: CDR1 SEHNR and CDR2 FQNEAQ (reference sequence). The CDR3 extends over 12 amino acids. CDR3 DNA sequence: TGTGCCAGCAGCCCGGACACCTACGAGCAGTACTTC. It is translated as CASSPDTYEQYF.

The rearrangement links TRBV28 to TRBJ2-3, with 11 bases lining up with TRBD2. The V gene end was trimmed by 6 bases and the J gene end by 2 bases; junction bases not matched to a gene: 7. CDR3 size: 16 residues. The germline CDR1 and CDR2 sequences are MDHEN and SYDVKM. The CDR3 coding sequence is TGTGCCAGCAGCCTCGGGACTAGCGGATACACAGATACGCAGTATTTT. Translated: CASSLGTSGYTDTQYF.

The sample holds a few counts of this clonotype. The V call is TRBV4-3, the J call TRBJ1-4; TRBD1 matches 11 bases. Germline CDR1 LGHNA, CDR2 YSLEER. The CDR3 length is 16 residues. Trimming cost V 1 base and J 7 bases; bases outside gene matches: 5. For the CDR3, the DNA is TGCGCCAGCAGCCAAGTCTGGGACAGGGGGAGTGAAAAACTGTTTTTT. This translates into CASSQVWDRGSEKLFF.

CDR3 sequence: CSARGRLASSYEQYF. DNA for the CDR3: TGCAGTGCTAGAGGCCGACTAGCGAGTAGCTACGAGCAGTACTTC. The chain is built from TRBV20-1 and TRBJ2-7; 8 bases are a match to TRBD2. CDR3 length equals 15 residues. J gave up 3 bases and V 1 base, and 8 bases lay outside the gene matches. CDR1 is DFQATT and CDR2 is SNEGSKA in the germline V gene (reference sequence).

The rearrangement joins TRBV2 to TRBJ2-7; D might be TRBD1 or TRBD2, each matching 5 bases. The length of the CDR3 is 16 residues. Germline CDR1 SNHLY, CDR2 FYNNEI. V was cut by 7 bases and J by 2 bases, with 21 bases left in between. The CDR3 loop reads CASTRSSSGGTYEQYF. CDR3 bases: TGTGCCAGCACCCGAAGTTCGAGTGGGGGTACCTACGAGCAGTACTTC.

V gene TRBV30 combines with J gene TRBJ2-1; 13 bases are a match to TRBD2. The V and J ends lost 0 bases and 8 bases, in that order; junction bases with no gene match: 10. The CDR3 is 17 residues long. Germline CDR1 GTSNPN, CDR2 SVGIG (reference sequence). CDR3 loop: CAWSVPLAGGRSHEQFF. CDR3 in DNA: TGTGCCTGGAGTGTACCACTAGCGGGAGGGAGAAGCCATGAGCAGTTCTTC.

The table lists this clonotype with a few counts. This chain uses TRBV28 with TRBJ2-1; D tentatively reads TRBD1 or TRBD2 (5 bases each). V was shortened by 3 bases and J by 5 bases, with 11 bases between the two germline ends. Per germline, CDR1 MDHEN and CDR2 SYDVKM. There are 14 residues in the CDR3. The CDR3 nucleotides are TGTGCCAGCAGTTTCGGGGCAGCTGACAATGAGCAGTTCTTC. As protein: CASSFGAADNEQFF.

The chain links TRBV27 to TRBJ1-1; D uncertain. CDR1 is MNHEY and CDR2 is SMNVEV in the germline V gene (reference sequence). CDR3 length: 13 amino acids. V dropped 1 base and J dropped 8 bases, with 11 bases sitting between them. The CDR3 reads CASSLWYTGEAFF. The DNA for the CDR3 is TGTGCCAGCAGTTTATGGTATACGGGAGAAGCTTTCTTT.

The genes are TRBV19 and TRBJ2-2; D gene ambiguous. The V gene lost 2 bases and the J gene lost 1 base, with 5 bases spanning the gap. The CDR3 runs 14 residues. The germline V gene encodes CDR1 LNHDA and CDR2 SQIVND (reference sequence). The CDR3, as DNA: TGTGCCAGTAGTATACTGGAGAACACCGGGGAGCTGTTTTTT. It translates to CASSILENTGELFF.